This T cell receptor beta chain was retrieved from a study of Graves' ophthalmopathy and Graves' hyperthyroidism. Regarding the study as a whole: Most expanded clonotypes in thyroid above 0.001 frequency also showed up in blood.

Concerning this clonotype: Antigen unknown.

Scientists amplified the TCR beta CDR3 regions from RNA transcripts. Second-round multiplex PCR came after first-round RT-PCR with HTBI primers. MiXCR was run by TCRdb on the multiplex PCR reads, yielding one entry per CDR3 protein. The repertoire holds approximately 700,000 distinct CDR3 sequences, over 40% seen once, with more than 2.5% in the top ten. V lost 9 bases and J 5 bases, leaving 22 bases between the germline ends. Germline V CDR1 and CDR2: ENHRY, SYGVKD. The CDR3 is 15 residues long. Where ophthalmopathy was present, donors had moderate-to-severe activity, CAS ≥3, NOSPECS ≥4 and duration under 3 months. Enrollment excluded any patients with other autoimmune diseases, uncontrolled infections, pregnancy or lactation.

The clonotype comes from an adult man with Graves' ophthalmopathy. Sequenced input: peripheral blood. The V gene is TRBV10-3, the J gene TRBJ1-1; the D is unclear. CDR3 amino acids: CAIQSSTGTGTEAFF. The DNA for the CDR3 is TGTGCCATACAGAGCAGCACCGGAACGGGGACTGAAGCTTTCTTT.